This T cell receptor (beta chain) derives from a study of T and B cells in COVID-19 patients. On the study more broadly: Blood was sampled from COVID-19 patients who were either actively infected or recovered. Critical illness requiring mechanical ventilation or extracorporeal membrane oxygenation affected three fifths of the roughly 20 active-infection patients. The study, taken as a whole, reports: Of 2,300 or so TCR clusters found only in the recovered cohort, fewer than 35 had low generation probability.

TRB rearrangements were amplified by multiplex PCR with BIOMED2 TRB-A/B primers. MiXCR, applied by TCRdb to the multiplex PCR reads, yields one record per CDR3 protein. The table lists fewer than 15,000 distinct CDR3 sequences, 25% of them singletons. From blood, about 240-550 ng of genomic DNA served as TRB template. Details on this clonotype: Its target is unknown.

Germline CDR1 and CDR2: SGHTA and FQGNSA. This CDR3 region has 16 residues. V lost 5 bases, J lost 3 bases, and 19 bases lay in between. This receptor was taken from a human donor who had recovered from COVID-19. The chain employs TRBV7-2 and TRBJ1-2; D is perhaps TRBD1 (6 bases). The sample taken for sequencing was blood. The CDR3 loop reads CASSPQNLRGDYGYTF. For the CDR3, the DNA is TGTGCCAGCAGCCCGCAAAATCTCAGGGGAGACTATGGCTACACCTTC. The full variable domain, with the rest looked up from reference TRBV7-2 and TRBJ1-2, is GAGVSQSPSNKVTEKGKDVELRCDPISGHTALYWYRQSLGQGLEFLIYFQGNSAPDKSGLPSDRFSAERTGGSVSTLTIQRTQQEDSAVYLCASSPQNLRGDYGYTFGSGTRLTVV.